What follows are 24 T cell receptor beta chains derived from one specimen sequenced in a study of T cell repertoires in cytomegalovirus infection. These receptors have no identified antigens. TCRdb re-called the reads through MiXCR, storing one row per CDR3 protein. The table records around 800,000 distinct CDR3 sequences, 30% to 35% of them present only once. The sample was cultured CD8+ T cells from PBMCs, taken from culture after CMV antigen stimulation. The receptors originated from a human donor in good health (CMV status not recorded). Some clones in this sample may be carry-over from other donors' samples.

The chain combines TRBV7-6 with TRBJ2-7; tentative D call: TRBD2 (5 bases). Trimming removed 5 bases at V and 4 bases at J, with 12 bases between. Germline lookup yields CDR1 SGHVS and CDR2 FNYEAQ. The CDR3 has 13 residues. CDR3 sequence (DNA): TGTGCCAGCAGCCCCGGACTGCGTTACGAGCAGTACTTC. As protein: CASSPGLRYEQYF.

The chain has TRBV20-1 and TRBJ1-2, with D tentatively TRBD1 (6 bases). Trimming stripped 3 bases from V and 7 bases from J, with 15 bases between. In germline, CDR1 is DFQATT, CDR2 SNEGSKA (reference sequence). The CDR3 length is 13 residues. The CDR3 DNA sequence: TGCAGTGCTAGTGGGGGGGCGCCAGGTGGCTACACCTTC. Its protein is CSASGGAPGGYTF.

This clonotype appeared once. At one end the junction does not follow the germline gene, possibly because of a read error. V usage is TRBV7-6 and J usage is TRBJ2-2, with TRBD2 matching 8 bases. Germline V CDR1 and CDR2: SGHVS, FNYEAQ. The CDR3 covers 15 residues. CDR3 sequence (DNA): TGTGTCAGCAGCCTTAGCGGGGAATGGACCGGGGAGCTGTTTTTT. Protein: CVSSLSGEWTGELFF.

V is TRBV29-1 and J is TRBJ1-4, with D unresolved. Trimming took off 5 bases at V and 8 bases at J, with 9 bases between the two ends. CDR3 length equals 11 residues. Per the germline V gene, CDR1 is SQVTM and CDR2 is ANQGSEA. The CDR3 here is CSVHAGEKLFF. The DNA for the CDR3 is TGCAGCGTTCACGCCGGGGAAAAACTGTTTTTT. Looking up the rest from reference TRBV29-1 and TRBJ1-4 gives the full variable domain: SAVISQKPSRDICQRGTSLTIQCQVDSQVTMMFWYRQQPGQSLTLIATANQGSEATYESGFVIDKFPISRPNLTFSTLTVSNMSPEDSSIYLCSVHAGEKLFFGSGTQLSVL.

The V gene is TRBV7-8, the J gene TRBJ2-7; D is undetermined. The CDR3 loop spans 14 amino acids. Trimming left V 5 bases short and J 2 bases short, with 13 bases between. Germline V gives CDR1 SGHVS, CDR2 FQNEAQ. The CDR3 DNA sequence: TGTGCCAGCAGCATAGGTCCTTTAACCTACGAGCAGTACTTC. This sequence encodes CASSIGPLTYEQYF.

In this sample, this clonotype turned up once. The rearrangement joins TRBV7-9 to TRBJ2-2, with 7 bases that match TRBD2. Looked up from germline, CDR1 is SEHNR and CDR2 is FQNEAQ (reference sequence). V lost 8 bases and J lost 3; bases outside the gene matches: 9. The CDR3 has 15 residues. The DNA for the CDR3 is TGTGCCAGCTTGGGAGGGCGGGGACACACCGGGGAGCTGTTTTTT. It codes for CASLGGRGHTGELFF.

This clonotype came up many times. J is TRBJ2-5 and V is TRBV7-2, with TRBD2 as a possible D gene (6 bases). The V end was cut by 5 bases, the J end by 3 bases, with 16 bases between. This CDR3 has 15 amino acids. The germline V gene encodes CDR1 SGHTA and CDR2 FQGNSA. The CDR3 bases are TGTGCCAGCAGCGCGGGGCCTTATATGAAAGAGACCCAGTACTTC. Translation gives CASSAGPYMKETQYF.

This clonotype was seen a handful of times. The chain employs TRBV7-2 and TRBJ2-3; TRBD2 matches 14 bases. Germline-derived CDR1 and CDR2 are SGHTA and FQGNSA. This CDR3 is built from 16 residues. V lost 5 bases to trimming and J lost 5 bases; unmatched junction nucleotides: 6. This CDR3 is CASSPRLAGGRDTQYF. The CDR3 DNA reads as TGTGCCAGCAGCCCGAGACTAGCGGGGGGGAGAGATACGCAGTATTTT.

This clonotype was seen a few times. This CDR3 reads CASSPMRLADGPQHF. CDR3 DNA sequence: TGCGCCAGCAGCCCCATGAGGCTCGCAGATGGGCCCCAGCATTTT. The V call is TRBV4-3, the J call TRBJ1-5, with D uncertain. Germline V gene lookup returns CDR1 LGHNA and CDR2 YSLEER. This CDR3 region has 15 residues. V lost 4 bases and J 9 bases, leaving 19 bases between the germline ends.

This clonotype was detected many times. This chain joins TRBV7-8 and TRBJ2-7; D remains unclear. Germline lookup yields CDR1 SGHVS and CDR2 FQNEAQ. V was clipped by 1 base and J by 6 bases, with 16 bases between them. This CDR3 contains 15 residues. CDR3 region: CASSLEGPYPGEQYV. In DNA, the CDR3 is TGTGCCAGCAGCTTAGAAGGCCCGTACCCGGGCGAGCAGTACGTC.

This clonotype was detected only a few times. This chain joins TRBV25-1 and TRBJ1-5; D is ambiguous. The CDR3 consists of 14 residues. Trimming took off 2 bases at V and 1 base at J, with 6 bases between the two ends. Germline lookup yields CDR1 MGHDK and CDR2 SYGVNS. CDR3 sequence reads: CASSERVSNQPQHF. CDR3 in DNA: TGTGCCAGCAGTGAAAGGGTCAGCAATCAGCCCCAGCATTTT.

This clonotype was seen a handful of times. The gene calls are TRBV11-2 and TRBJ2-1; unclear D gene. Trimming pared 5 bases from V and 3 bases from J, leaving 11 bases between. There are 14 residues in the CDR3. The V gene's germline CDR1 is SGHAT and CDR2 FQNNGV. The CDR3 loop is CASSPVAFYNEQFF. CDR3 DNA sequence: TGTGCCAGCAGCCCCGTCGCATTCTACAATGAGCAGTTCTTC. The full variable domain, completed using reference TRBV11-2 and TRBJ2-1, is EAGVAQSPRYKIIEKRQSVAFWCNPISGHATLYWYQQILGQGPKLLIQFQNNGVVDDSQLPKDRFSAERLKGVDSTLKIQPAKLEDSAVYLCASSPVAFYNEQFFGPGTRLTVL.

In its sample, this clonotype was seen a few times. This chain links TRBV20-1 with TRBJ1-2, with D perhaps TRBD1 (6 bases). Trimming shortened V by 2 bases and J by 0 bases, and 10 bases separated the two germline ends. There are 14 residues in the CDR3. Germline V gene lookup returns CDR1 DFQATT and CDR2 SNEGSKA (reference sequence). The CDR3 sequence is CSARSDRSNYGYTF. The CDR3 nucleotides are TGCAGTGCTAGATCGGACAGATCTAACTATGGCTACACCTTC.

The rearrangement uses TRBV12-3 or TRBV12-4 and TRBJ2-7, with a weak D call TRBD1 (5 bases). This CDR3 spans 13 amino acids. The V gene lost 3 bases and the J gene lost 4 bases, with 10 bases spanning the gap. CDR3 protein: CASSFMGLYEQYF. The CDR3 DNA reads TGTGCCAGCAGTTTTATGGGGCTTTACGAGCAGTACTTC.

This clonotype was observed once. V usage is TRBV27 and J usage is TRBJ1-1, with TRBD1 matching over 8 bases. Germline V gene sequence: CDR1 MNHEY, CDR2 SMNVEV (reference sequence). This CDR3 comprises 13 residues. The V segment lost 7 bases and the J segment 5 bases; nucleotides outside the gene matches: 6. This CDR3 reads CASNLQGGTEAFF. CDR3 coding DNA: TGTGCCAGCAACCTACAGGGGGGGACTGAAGCTTTCTTT.

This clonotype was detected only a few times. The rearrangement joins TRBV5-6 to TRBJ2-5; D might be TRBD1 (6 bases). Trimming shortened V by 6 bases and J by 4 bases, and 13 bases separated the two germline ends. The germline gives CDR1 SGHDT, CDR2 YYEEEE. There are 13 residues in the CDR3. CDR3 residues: CASTTYRVETQYF. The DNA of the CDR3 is TGTGCCAGCACCACCTACAGGGTAGAGACCCAGTACTTC. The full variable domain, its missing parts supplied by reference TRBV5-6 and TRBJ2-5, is DAGVTQSPTHLIKTRGQQVTLRCSPKSGHDTVSWYQQALGQGPQFIFQYYEEEERQRGNFPDRFSGHQFPNYSSELNVNALLLGDSALYLCASTTYRVETQYFGPGTRLLVL.

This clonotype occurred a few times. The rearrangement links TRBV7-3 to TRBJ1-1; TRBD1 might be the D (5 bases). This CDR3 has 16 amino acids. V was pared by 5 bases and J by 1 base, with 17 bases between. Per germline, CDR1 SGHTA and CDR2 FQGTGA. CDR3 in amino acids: CASSSRGVGENTEAFF. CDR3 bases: TGTGCCAGCAGCAGCCGCGGTGTGGGGGAGAACACTGAAGCTTTCTTT.

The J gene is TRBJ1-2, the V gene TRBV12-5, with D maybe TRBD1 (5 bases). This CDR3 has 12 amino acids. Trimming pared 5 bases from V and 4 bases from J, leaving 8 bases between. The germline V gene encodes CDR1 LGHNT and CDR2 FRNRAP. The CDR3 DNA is TGTGCTAGTGGTACGACAGTCTATGGCTACACCTTC. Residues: CASGTTVYGYTF.

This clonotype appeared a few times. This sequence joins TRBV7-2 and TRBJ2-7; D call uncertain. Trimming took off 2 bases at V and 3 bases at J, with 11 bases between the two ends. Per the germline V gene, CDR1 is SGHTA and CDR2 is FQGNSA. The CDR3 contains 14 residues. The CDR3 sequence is CASSLSDQHYEQYV. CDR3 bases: TGTGCCAGCAGCTTAAGCGACCAACACTACGAGCAGTACGTC.

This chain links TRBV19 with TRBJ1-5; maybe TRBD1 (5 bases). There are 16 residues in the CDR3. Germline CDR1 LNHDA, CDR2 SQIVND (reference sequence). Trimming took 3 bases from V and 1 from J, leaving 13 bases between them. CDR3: CASSIKGQGSNQPQHF. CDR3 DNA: TGTGCCAGTAGTATTAAGGGGCAGGGAAGCAATCAGCCCCAGCATTTT.

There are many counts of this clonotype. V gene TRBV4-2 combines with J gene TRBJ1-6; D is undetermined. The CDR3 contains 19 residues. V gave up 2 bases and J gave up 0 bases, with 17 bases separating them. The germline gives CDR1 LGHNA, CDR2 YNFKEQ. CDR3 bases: TGTGCCAGCAGCCAAAGCCCTTGGCCGGGGAGCTCCTATAATTCACCCCTCCACTTT. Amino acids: CASSQSPWPGSSYNSPLHF.

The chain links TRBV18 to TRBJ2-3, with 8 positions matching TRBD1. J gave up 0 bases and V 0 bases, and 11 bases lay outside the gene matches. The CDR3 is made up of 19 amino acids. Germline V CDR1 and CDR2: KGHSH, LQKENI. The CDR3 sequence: CASSPPRTGSTLSTDTQYF. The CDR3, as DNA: TGTGCCAGCTCACCACCCCGGACAGGGTCTACCCTTAGCACAGATACGCAGTATTTT.

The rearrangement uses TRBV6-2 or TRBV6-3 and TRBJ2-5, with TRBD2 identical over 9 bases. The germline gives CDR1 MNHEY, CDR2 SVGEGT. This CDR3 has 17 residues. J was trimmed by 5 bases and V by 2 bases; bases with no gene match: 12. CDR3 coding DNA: TGTGCCAGCAGTTACACCTCTTGGCGGGGGGGCCGTGAGACCCAGTACTTC. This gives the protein CASSYTSWRGGRETQYF.

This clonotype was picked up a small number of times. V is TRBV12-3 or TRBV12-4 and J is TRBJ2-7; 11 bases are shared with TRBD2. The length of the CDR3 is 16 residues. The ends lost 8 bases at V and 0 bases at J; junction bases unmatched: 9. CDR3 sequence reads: CASSYSSGGSSYEQYV. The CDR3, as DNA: TGTGCCAGCTCTTATTCTAGCGGGGGGAGCTCCTACGAGCAGTACGTC.